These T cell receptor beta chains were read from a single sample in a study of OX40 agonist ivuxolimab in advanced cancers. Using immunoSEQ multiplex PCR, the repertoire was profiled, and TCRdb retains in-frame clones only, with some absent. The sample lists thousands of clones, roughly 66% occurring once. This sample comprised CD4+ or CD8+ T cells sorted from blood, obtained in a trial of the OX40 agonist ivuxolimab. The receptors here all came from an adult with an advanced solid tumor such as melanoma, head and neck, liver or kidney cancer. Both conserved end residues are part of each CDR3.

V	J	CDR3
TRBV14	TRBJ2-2	CASSHKTHTGELFF
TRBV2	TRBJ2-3	CATWAELEGTQYF
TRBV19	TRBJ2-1	CASSKEDSYNEQFF
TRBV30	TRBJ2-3	CAWSTSGTDTQYF
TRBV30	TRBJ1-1	CAFRGGGTEAFF
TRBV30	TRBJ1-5	CAWTAGQSNQPQHF
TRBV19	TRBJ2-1	CASSILLTTYNEQFF
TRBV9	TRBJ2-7	CASSVGTGPYEQYF
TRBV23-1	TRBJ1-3	CASSQPLDCDSGNTIYF
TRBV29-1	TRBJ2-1	CSAYGTSGGNEQFF
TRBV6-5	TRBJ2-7	CASSYAAYYEQYF
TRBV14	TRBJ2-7	CASSQFPREVYEQYF
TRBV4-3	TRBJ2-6	CASSPRGPGQPAAASGANVLTF
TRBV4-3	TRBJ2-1	CASSLGTTFYNEQFF
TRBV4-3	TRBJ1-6	CASSQDRQGYSPLHF
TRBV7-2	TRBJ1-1	CASSYGVGRVTEAFF
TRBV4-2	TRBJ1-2	CATSGDNYGYTF
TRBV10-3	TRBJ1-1	CATTGPGGFFF
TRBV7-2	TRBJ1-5	CASSLGTSGNQPQHF
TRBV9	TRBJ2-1	CASSVGAEQFF
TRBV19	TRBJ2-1	CASSTGTGYNEQFF
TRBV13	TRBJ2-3	CASSLGARGPDTQYF
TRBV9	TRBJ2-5	CASAGGDQETQYF
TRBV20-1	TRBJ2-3	CSALLGDTQYF
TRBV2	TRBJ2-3	CASTAGQGVTDTQYF
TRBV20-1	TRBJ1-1	CSAWFGTEAFF
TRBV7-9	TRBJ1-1	CASSLVGSMNTEAFF
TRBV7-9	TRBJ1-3	CASSEDRASGNTIYF
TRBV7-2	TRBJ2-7	CASSVGWSVYEQYF
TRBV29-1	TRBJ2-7	CSVGTGGYYEQYF
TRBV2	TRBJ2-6	CASTERFPSGANVLTF
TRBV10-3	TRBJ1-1	CAISESNRDRRRTEAFF
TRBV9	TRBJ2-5	CASSVEAGQETQYF
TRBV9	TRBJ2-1	CASSVGLGGEQFF
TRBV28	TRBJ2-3	CASSPPLAGSTDTQYF
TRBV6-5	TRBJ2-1	CASSYASTGSEQFF
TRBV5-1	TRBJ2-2	CASRTNTGELFF
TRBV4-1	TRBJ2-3	CASSQVAGYTDTQYF
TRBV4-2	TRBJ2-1	CASSQEGHEQFF
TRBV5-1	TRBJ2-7	CASSSSGGYEQYF
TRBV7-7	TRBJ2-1	CASSKGVGYNEQFF
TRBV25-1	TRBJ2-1	CASSEYGRDTYNEQFF
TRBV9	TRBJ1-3	CASSASISGNTIYF
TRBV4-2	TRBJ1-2	CASSQAGTGDGYTF
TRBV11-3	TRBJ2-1	CASSLDFRADNEQFF
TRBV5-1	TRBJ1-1	CASSLAGTMGTEAFF
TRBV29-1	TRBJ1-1	CSTRQGSGTEAFF
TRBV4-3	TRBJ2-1	CASSHTSGTGAYNEQFF
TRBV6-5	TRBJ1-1	CASSYRATEAFF
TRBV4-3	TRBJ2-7	CASSQDRMVSYEQYF